The 32 T cell receptor beta chains reported below all come from one sample, sequenced in a study of OX40 agonist ivuxolimab in advanced cancers. Some clones are missing from TCRdb's copy, which holds only in-frame ones; the method was immunoSEQ multiplex PCR. The repertoire holds 65,000 to 90,000 clones, with 91% as singletons. Sequencing was performed on CD4+ or CD8+ T cells sorted from blood, taken in a trial of the OX40 agonist ivuxolimab. The receptors were sampled from an adult with an advanced solid tumor such as melanoma, head and neck, liver or kidney cancer.

The V call is TRBV4-3, the J call TRBJ2-7; TRBD2 agrees at 7 bases. V shed 0 bases, J shed 4 bases, and the junction held 9 bases outside the gene matches. Germline V gives CDR1 LGHNA, CDR2 YSLEER. There are 16 residues in the CDR3. CDR3 nucleotide sequence: TGCGCCAGCAGCCAAGATACTAGCGCGAAGGGGTACGAGCAGTACTTC. It specifies CASSQDTSAKGYEQYF.

The chain couples TRBV29-1 to TRBJ1-4; 10 bases match TRBD1. Looked up from germline, CDR1 is SQVTM and CDR2 is ANQGSEA. The CDR3 is 14 amino acids. J gave up 7 bases and V 8 bases, and 10 bases lay outside the gene matches. CDR3 sequence reads: CSFSSGTGVEKLFF. In DNA, the CDR3 is TGCAGCTTCTCATCCGGGACAGGGGTTGAAAAACTGTTTTTT.

This clone was observed a single time. The gene calls are TRBV29-1 and TRBJ2-3; 12 bases fit TRBD2. The CDR3 runs to 14 residues. Germline CDR1 reads SQVTM; CDR2 reads ANQGSEA. The J segment lost 8 bases and the V segment lost 5 bases, leaving 8 bases of the junction unmatched. The CDR3 sequence is CSVSETSGRSTQYF. For the CDR3, the DNA is TGCAGCGTTTCAGAGACTAGCGGGAGAAGTACGCAGTATTTT.

V and J are TRBV11-2 and TRBJ2-7; 8 nucleotides match TRBD2. Germline V gene sequence: CDR1 SGHAT, CDR2 FQNNGV. Losses at the gene ends were 1 base for V and 8 bases for J; bases not matched to a gene: 4. This CDR3 is built from 13 residues. CDR3 DNA sequence: TGTGCCAGCAGCTTAGGCGAGCGGGAGAAGCAGTACTTC. Its protein is CASSLGEREKQYF.

V is TRBV5-1 and J is TRBJ1-1, with a weak D call TRBD1 (6 bases). The ends were cut back, 4 bases at V and 3 bases at J, with 13 bases in the middle. The CDR3 totals 14 residues. The germline CDR1 and CDR2 sequences are SGHRS and YFSETQ. CDR3: CASSPHPGDTEAFF. As DNA, the CDR3 is TGCGCCAGCAGCCCCCACCCAGGGGACACTGAAGCTTTCTTT.

V gene TRBV15 combines with J gene TRBJ2-7; D uncertain. This CDR3 is built from 15 residues. CDR1 and CDR2 from the germline V gene are LNHNV and YYDKDF (reference sequence). V gave up 0 bases and J gave up 0 bases, with 9 bases separating them. The CDR3 spells CATSRDLASSYEQYF. The CDR3 nucleotides read TGTGCCACCAGCAGAGATTTAGCTTCCTCCTACGAGCAGTACTTC.

A few counts support this clone. The J gene is TRBJ2-7, the V gene TRBV28, with D possibly TRBD2 on 5 matching bases. In germline, CDR1 is MDHEN, CDR2 SYDVKM. The V gene lost 8 bases and the J gene lost 3 bases, with 14 bases spanning the gap. This CDR3 has 13 residues. CDR3 DNA: TGTGCCAGCCGTAAGGACGGGATCTACGAGCAGTACTTC. Translated, it gives CASRKDGIYEQYF.

The V and J genes are TRBV11-2 and TRBJ2-7, with D perhaps TRBD1 or TRBD2 (5 bases each). The germline CDR1 and CDR2 sequences are SGHAT and FQNNGV. The CDR3 is made up of 13 amino acids. Trimming pared 5 bases from V and 2 bases from J, leaving 10 bases between. The CDR3 region is CASSRDQTYEQYF. CDR3 nucleotides: TGTGCCAGCAGCCGGGACCAAACCTACGAGCAGTACTTC.

V and J are TRBV19 and TRBJ2-2; D gene uncertain. The CDR3 length is 14 residues. V lost 7 bases, J lost 4 bases, and 13 bases lay in between. Germline-derived CDR1 and CDR2 are LNHDA and SQIVND (reference sequence). The CDR3, as DNA: TGTGCCAGTACCCCTTTGAGTTTCACCGGGGAGCTGTTTTTT. Translation gives CASTPLSFTGELFF.

V is TRBV14 and J is TRBJ2-6; no reliable D call. CDR3 length: 15 amino acids. Germline loops: CDR1 SGHDN, CDR2 FVKESK. Trimming removed 4 bases from V and 0 bases from J, with 7 bases in between. This CDR3 reads CASSLPGSGANVLTF. Written as DNA, the CDR3 is TGTGCCAGCAGCCTCCCTGGCTCTGGGGCCAACGTCCTGACTTTC.

This rearrangement joins TRBV2 to TRBJ2-6, with D hard to call. The V and J ends lost 3 bases and 2 bases respectively, with 8 bases between them. The CDR3 consists of 15 residues. The germline V gene encodes CDR1 SNHLY and CDR2 FYNNEI. The DNA of the CDR3 is TGTGCCAGCAGTGAGGGGATTACTGGGGCCAACGTCCTGACTTTC. This translates into CASSEGITGANVLTF.

The V gene is TRBV7-2, the J gene TRBJ1-2; D remains ambiguous. Trimming removed 4 bases from V and 1 base from J, with 10 bases in between. The CDR3 is made up of 14 amino acids. CDR1 and CDR2 (germline): SGHTA, FQGNSA. The CDR3 DNA sequence: TGTGCCAGCAGCTCGGACGGTAATAACTATGGCTACACCTTC. Amino acids: CASSSDGNNYGYTF. Full variable domain (remainder filled in from reference TRBV7-2 and TRBJ1-2): GAGVSQSPSNKVTEKGKDVELRCDPISGHTALYWYRQSLGQGLEFLIYFQGNSAPDKSGLPSDRFSAERTGGSVSTLTIQRTQQEDSAVYLCASSSDGNNYGYTFGSGTRLTVV.

The rearrangement links TRBV28 to TRBJ1-4; 10 bases are shared with TRBD1. J was trimmed by 10 bases and V by 1 base; bases with no gene match: 12. The CDR3 is 17 amino acids. Germline loops: CDR1 MDHEN, CDR2 SYDVKM. CDR3 DNA sequence: TGTGCCAGCAGTTTATTAATTAGCGACAGGGGGCTTCGAAAACTGTTTTTT. Protein sequence: CASSLLISDRGLRKLFF.

Notes on this clone: This sample also contains other DNA sequences that code for the same CDR3. The V call is TRBV28, the J call TRBJ1-3, with D uncertain. V lost 6 bases to trimming and J lost 2 bases, with 8 bases between them. The germline V gene encodes CDR1 MDHEN and CDR2 SYDVKM. The CDR3 is made up of 13 amino acids. CDR3 in amino acids: CASSPWTGNTIYF. CDR3 coding DNA: TGTGCCAGCAGCCCATGGACTGGAAACACCATATATTTT.

The chain has TRBV5-4 and TRBJ2-7; no definite D call. Germline values: CDR1 SGHNT, CDR2 YYREEE (reference sequence). V was pared by 0 bases and J by 1 base, with 11 bases between. The CDR3 contains 15 residues. Here the CDR3 reads CASSLVSLSSYEQYF. The CDR3 DNA reads as TGTGCCAGCAGCTTGGTCAGCCTATCATCCTACGAGCAGTACTTC.

The chain employs TRBV10-3 and TRBJ2-3; TRBD1 matches at 9 bases. Germline trimming cut 5 bases from V and 1 base from J; bases unmatched to any gene: 1. The CDR3 has 14 residues. Germline assignment: CDR1 ENHRY and CDR2 SYGVKD. This chain's CDR3 is CAISRTGGTDTQYF. The CDR3, as DNA: TGTGCCATCAGTAGGACAGGGGGCACAGATACGCAGTATTTT.

This chain uses TRBV30 with TRBJ1-1; D unclear. Germline values: CDR1 GTSNPN, CDR2 SVGIG (reference sequence). This CDR3 region has 14 residues. Trimming stripped 0 bases from V and 0 bases from J, with 8 bases between. The CDR3 sequence is CAWSVQVMNTEAFF. The CDR3 nucleotides are TGTGCCTGGAGTGTCCAGGTCATGAACACTGAAGCTTTCTTT.

The V gene is TRBV5-1, the J gene TRBJ2-3; no firm D call. The CDR3 has 12 amino acids. Germline V gene sequence: CDR1 SGHRS, CDR2 YFSETQ. The V end lost 4 bases, the J end lost 5 bases, and 8 bases lay between the germline ends. The CDR3 loop reads CASSQSLDTQYF. CDR3 coding DNA: TGCGCCAGCAGCCAGAGTTTAGATACGCAGTATTTT.

The chain employs TRBV19 and TRBJ2-1; D unresolved. Germline V gene sequence: CDR1 LNHDA, CDR2 SQIVND (reference sequence). This CDR3 contains 11 residues. V was shortened by 6 bases and J by 6 bases, with 6 bases between the two germline ends. The CDR3 DNA is TGTGCCAGTAGGATGTTCAATGAGCAGTTCTTC. It specifies CASRMFNEQFF.

The rearrangement links TRBV4-3 to TRBJ2-2; 8 bases align to TRBD1. Germline assignment: CDR1 LGHNA and CDR2 YSLEER. The CDR3 covers 15 residues. V lost 5 bases and J lost 4; bases outside the gene matches: 6. CDR3 bases: TGCGCCAGCAGCGCTCAGGGGGCGGGCACCGGGGAGCTGTTTTTT. Encoded protein: CASSAQGAGTGELFF.

The chain combines TRBV30 with TRBJ2-7; D possibly matches TRBD1 or TRBD2 (5 bases each). Trimming cost V 0 bases and J 3 bases, with 6 bases left between them. CDR3 size: 12 residues. Germline V gene lookup returns CDR1 GTSNPN and CDR2 SVGIG (reference sequence). The CDR3 loop reads CAWSVGDYEQYF. For the CDR3, the DNA is TGTGCCTGGAGTGTGGGGGACTACGAGCAGTACTTC.

This chain connects TRBV5-1 to TRBJ2-7; 10 nucleotides line up with TRBD1. V shed 4 bases and J 6 bases; nucleotides not matched to a gene: 10. The CDR3 contains 15 residues. Germline loops: CDR1 SGHRS, CDR2 YFSETQ. The CDR3 sequence: CASSTGTGVGSEQYF. As DNA, the CDR3 is TGCGCCAGCAGCACCGGGACAGGGGTGGGTAGCGAGCAGTACTTC.

The J gene is TRBJ2-7, the V gene TRBV5-1, with TRBD2 matching over 8 bases. From germline, CDR1 is SGHRS and CDR2 YFSETQ. This CDR3 is built from 14 residues. The V gene end was trimmed by 4 bases and the J gene end by 3 bases; junction bases not matched to a gene: 6. CDR3 protein: CASSDGLANYEQYF. The CDR3 bases are TGCGCCAGCAGCGACGGACTAGCTAACTACGAGCAGTACTTC.

The chain carries TRBV6-5 and TRBJ1-5, with 7 bases fitting TRBD1. This CDR3 comprises 15 residues. Unmatched junction bases numbered 5, after V lost 6 bases and J lost 0 bases. Germline-derived CDR1 and CDR2 are MNHEY and SVGAGI. CDR3 in DNA: TGTGCCAGCAGAGCGACAGGGAATAGCAATCAGCCCCAGCATTTT. Amino acids: CASRATGNSNQPQHF.

This chain joins TRBV28 and TRBJ2-1; D is uncertain. Germline lookup yields CDR1 MDHEN and CDR2 SYDVKM. This CDR3 contains 16 residues. Trimming removed 4 bases at V and 0 bases at J, with 13 bases between. The CDR3 DNA reads as TGTGCCAGCAGTTCCCCGAAAGGCCCCTCCTACAATGAGCAGTTCTTC. Protein: CASSSPKGPSYNEQFF. The full variable domain, rest sourced from reference TRBV28 and TRBJ2-1, is DVKVTQSSRYLVKRTGEKVFLECVQDMDHENMFWYRQDPGLGLRLIYFSYDVKMKEKGDIPEGYSVSREKKERFSLILESASTNQTSMYLCASSSPKGPSYNEQFFGPGTRLTVL.

The V gene is TRBV19, the J gene TRBJ2-5; D is unresolved. V was trimmed by 1 base and J by 4 bases, leaving 10 bases between them. This CDR3 is 14 amino acids long. CDR1 LNHDA and CDR2 SQIVND come from the germline V gene (reference sequence). CDR3: CASSIGVGGETQYF. CDR3 in DNA: TGTGCCAGTAGTATAGGGGTGGGTGGAGAGACCCAGTACTTC.

This clone was detected once. The chain carries TRBV10-3 and TRBJ1-2, with 7 bases identical to TRBD1. Germline V gene lookup returns CDR1 ENHRY and CDR2 SYGVKD. With V trimmed by 6 bases and J by 2 bases, 3 bases remained unmatched. The CDR3 has 13 residues. CDR3 nucleotides: TGTGCCATCAGCCGACAGGGAAACTATGGCTACACCTTC. Translated: CAISRQGNYGYTF.

The genes are TRBV19 and TRBJ2-7, with D perhaps TRBD1 (5 bases). Germline assignment: CDR1 LNHDA and CDR2 SQIVND (reference sequence). The CDR3 is 15 amino acids. V lost 2 bases and J 2 bases, leaving 13 bases between the germline ends. CDR3 sequence reads: CASSITTARAYEQYF. The CDR3 DNA sequence: TGTGCCAGTAGTATAACGACAGCCAGGGCCTACGAGCAGTACTTC.

The chain recombines TRBV7-8 with TRBJ2-7; 13 bases agree with TRBD2. Per the germline V gene, CDR1 is SGHVS and CDR2 is FQNEAQ. The CDR3 is made up of 17 amino acids. V dropped 2 bases and J dropped 2; count of bases not matched to a gene: 6. The DNA for the CDR3 is TGTGCCAGCAGCTTAACCCCTGGGACTAGCGGGGCCTACGAGCAGTACTTC. It encodes CASSLTPGTSGAYEQYF. Filled out from reference TRBV7-8 and TRBJ2-7, the complete variable domain reads GAGVSQSPRYKVAKRGQDVALRCDPISGHVSLFWYQQALGQGPEFLTYFQNEAQLDKSGLPSDRFFAERPEGSVSTLKIQRTQQEDSAVYLCASSLTPGTSGAYEQYFGPGTRLTVT.

V and J are TRBV5-1 and TRBJ2-2, with D possibly matching TRBD1 (5 bases). V was cut by 5 bases and J by 6 bases, with 11 bases left in between. Germline V gene lookup returns CDR1 SGHRS and CDR2 YFSETQ. The CDR3 spans 13 residues. This CDR3 reads CASRGVLAGELFF. The CDR3 DNA sequence: TGCGCCAGCAGAGGGGTTTTGGCCGGGGAGCTGTTTTTT.

The chain joins TRBV28 to TRBJ2-5; possibly TRBD2 for D (7 bases). The CDR3 is made up of 14 amino acids. The V and J ends lost 4 bases and 5 bases respectively, with 14 bases between them. The V gene's germline CDR1 is MDHEN and CDR2 SYDVKM. As DNA, the CDR3 is TGTGCCAGCAGTTGGGGGGGACAAGGCGAGACCCAGTACTTC. Translation: CASSWGGQGETQYF.

This clone was detected once. The chain employs TRBV9 and TRBJ1-4; possibly TRBD1 for D (5 bases). The CDR3 consists of 17 residues. The germline V and J ends were trimmed by 4 bases and 1 base, with 17 bases remaining between them. CDR1 is SGDLS, CDR2 YYNGEE, per germline. CDR3 residues: CASSPRTAGGTNEKLFF. The CDR3 DNA reads as TGTGCCAGCAGCCCACGGACGGCGGGGGGAACTAATGAAAAACTGTTTTTT. Variable domain in full (rest from reference TRBV9 and TRBJ1-4): DSGVTQTPKHLITATGQRVTLRCSPRSGDLSVYWYQQSLDQGLQFLIQYYNGEERAKGNILERFSAQQFPDLHSELNLSSLELGDSALYFCASSPRTAGGTNEKLFFGSGTQLSVL.